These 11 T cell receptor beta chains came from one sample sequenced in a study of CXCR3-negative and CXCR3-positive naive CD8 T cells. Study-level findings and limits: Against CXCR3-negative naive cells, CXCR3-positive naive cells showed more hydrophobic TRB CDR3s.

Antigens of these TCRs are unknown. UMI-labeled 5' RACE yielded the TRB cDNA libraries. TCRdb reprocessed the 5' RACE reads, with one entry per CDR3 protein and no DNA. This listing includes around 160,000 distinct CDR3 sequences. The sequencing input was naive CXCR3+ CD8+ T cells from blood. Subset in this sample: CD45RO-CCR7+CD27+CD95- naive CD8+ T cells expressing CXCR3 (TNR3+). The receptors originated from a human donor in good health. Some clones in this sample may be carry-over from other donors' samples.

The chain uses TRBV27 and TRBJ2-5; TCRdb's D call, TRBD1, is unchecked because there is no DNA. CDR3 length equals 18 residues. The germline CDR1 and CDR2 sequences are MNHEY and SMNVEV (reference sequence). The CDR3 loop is CASSPFQTGVRPQETQYF.

The CDR3 loop is CANHQGTGELFF. J is TRBJ2-2 and V is TRBV7-9; TCRdb gives TRBD1 as the D gene, but with no DNA this cannot be confirmed. The CDR3 contains 12 residues. In germline, CDR1 is SEHNR, CDR2 FQNEAQ (reference sequence).

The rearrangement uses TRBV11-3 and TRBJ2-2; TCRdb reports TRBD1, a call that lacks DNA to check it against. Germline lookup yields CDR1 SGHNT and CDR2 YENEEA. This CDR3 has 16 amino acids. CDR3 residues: CASTLGGTANTGELFF. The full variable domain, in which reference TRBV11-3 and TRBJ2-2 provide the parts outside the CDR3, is EAGVVQSPRYKIIEKKQPVAFWCNPISGHNTLYWYLQNLGQGPELLIRYENEEAVDDSQLPKDRFSAERLKGVDSTLKIQPAELGDSAVYLCASTLGGTANTGELFFGEGSRLTVL.

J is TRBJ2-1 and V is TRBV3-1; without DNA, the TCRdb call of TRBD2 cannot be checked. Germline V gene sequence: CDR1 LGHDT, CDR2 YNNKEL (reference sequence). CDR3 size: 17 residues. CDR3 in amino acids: CASSQEAGTSPSGEQFF.

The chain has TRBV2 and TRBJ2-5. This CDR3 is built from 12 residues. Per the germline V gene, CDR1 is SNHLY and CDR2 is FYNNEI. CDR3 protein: CASRNHQETQYF.

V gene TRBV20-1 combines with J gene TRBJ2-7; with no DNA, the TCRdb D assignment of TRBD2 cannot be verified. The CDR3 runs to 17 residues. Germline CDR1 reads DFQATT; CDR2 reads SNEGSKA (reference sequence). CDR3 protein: CSALTTGLAGRIGEQYF.

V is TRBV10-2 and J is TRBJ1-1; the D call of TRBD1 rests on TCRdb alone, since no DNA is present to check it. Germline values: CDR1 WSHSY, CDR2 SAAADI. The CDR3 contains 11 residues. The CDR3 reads CASRGGPEAFF.

The CDR3 loop is CASSQTWRTRDNEQFF. The V call is TRBV4-2, the J call TRBJ2-1; the D call from TCRdb, TRBD1, cannot be confirmed without DNA. Per the germline V gene, CDR1 is LGHNA and CDR2 is YNFKEQ. The CDR3 runs to 16 residues.

The CDR3 sequence is CSVEDPDRAPGELFF. The chain links TRBV29-1 to TRBJ2-2; TCRdb selects TRBD1, and the lack of DNA leaves this call unchecked. The CDR3 spans 15 residues. The germline gives CDR1 SQVTM, CDR2 ANQGSEA.

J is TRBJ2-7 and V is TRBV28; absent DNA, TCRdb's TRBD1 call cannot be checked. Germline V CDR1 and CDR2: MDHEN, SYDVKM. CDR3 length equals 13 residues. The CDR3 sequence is CASSNRQSYEQYF.

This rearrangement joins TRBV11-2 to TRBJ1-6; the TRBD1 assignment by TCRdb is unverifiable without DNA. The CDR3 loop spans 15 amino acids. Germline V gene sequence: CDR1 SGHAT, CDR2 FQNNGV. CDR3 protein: CASSLADRVISPLHF.